This T cell receptor (beta chain) was observed in a study of blood T cells in healthy people across ages. As for the study in general: Researchers report that template switching captured about one barcoded beta molecule per two T cells.

Per individual sample, total RNA of at least 5.5 micrograms was extracted. This clonotype was counted at least ten times. Together with a sample-barcoded 5' primer, a J-beta primer mix was included in a second PCR lasting about 6 to 11 cycles. TCRdb reanalysed the 5' RACE reads using MiXCR and keeps one entry per CDR3 protein. Here the sample spans more than 800,000 distinct CDR3 sequences, about 28% being singletons. The sequenced sample consisted of blood. This TCR was recovered from a woman of 80 years or more in good health.

CDR3: CASSGAGAYEQYF. The DNA of the CDR3 is TGTGCCAGCAGCGGGGCAGGGGCCTACGAGCAGTACTTC. The V call is TRBV27, the J call TRBJ2-7; tentatively, D is TRBD1 (6 bases). This CDR3 region has 13 residues. Germline V gene lookup returns CDR1 MNHEY and CDR2 SMNVEV (reference sequence). With 6 bases removed from V and 2 bases from J, the gap between germline ends came to 11 bases.